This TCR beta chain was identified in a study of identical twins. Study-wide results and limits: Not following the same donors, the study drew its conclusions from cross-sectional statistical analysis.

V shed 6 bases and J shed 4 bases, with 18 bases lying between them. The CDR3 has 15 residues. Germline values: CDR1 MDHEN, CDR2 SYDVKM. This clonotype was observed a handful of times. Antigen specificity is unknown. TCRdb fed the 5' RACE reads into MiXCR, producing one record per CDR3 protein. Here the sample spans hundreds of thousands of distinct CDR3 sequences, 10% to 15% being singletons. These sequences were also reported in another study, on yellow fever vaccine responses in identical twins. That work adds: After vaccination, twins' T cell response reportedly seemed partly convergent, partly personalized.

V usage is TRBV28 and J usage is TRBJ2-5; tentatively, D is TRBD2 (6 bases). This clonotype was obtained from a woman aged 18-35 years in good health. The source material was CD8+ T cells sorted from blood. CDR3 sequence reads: CASSPWAQGGETQYF. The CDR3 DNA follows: TGTGCCAGCAGCCCCTGGGCGCAGGGAGGAGAGACCCAGTACTTC.